These T cell receptor beta chains were read from a single sample in a study of blood T cell repertoires in COVID-19. Some clones are missing from TCRdb's copy, which holds only in-frame ones; the method was immunoSEQ multiplex PCR. The table lists 25,000 to 30,000 clones, approximately 83% of them singletons. What was sequenced was peripheral blood. The receptor source for this set is a human donor in a cohort sampled during active COVID-19. Both conserved end residues are part of each CDR3. The order of the fields is V gene, J gene, clone size, CDR3 protein. Not all rows give a size; the values are once, few, many and, for expanded clones, a class.

>TRBV2|TRBJ1-2|-
CASSDSTGFGYTF
>TRBV28|TRBJ2-6|-
CASSFGGIGSGANVLTF
>TRBV6-5|TRBJ2-7|-
CASSYGTSDSYEQYF
>TRBV18|TRBJ2-1|-
CASSSSGGNEQFF
>TRBV19|TRBJ2-1|-
CASSISVGVNEQFF
>TRBV6-2/TRBV6-3|TRBJ2-7|-
CASSYDRGGVYEQYF
>TRBV14|TRBJ2-3|-
CASSLWTGITDTQYF
>TRBV7-9|TRBJ1-2|-
CASSQQVLYSYTF
>TRBV7-2|TRBJ2-7|-
CASSFGVAGAAQYF
>TRBV9|TRBJ2-3|-
CASSVVGGGTDTQYF
>TRBV7-8|TRBJ1-6|-
CASSLADRAPNVPLHF
>TRBV28|TRBJ2-5|few
CASSSSGTGGEETQYF
>TRBV20-1|TRBJ1-3|-
CSASPGSGNTIYF
>TRBV12-3/TRBV12-4|TRBJ1-1|-
CASTPGRRTEAFF
>TRBV13|TRBJ2-7|-
CASSLGPGGYEQYF
>TRBV7-9|TRBJ1-5|few
CASSSGQAWELPQHF
>TRBV7-3|TRBJ2-1|-
CASSSGLAASEQFF
>TRBV15|TRBJ2-3|-
CATRGGLTDTQYF
>TRBV6-5|TRBJ2-7|-
CASGQGHYEQYF
>TRBV19|TRBJ2-2|-
CASSLGQGFHIRGELFF
>TRBV6-5|TRBJ1-2|-
CASSYSGQGAGYTF
>TRBV4-2|TRBJ2-5|-
CASSQESGAGTQYF
>TRBV9|TRBJ2-1|-
CASSVPGGDEQFF
>TRBV7-9|TRBJ2-5|-
CASSLLSSGGPEGETQYF
>TRBV5-4|TRBJ1-2|-
CASSLIPAAGPYGYTF
>TRBV6-2/TRBV6-3|TRBJ1-3|once
CASSYSHNSGNTIYF
>TRBV5-8|TRBJ2-4|-
CASSFWTGVAKNIQYF
>TRBV11-1|TRBJ2-5|-
CASSNGRGQETQYF
>TRBV4-1|TRBJ2-1|-
CASSQVSSGPINEQFF